What follows are 15 T cell receptor beta chains derived from one specimen sequenced in a study of molecular identifiers for immune sequencing clone quantification. Via MiXCR, TCRdb re-called the PCR reads, giving one row per CDR3 protein. This sample yields tens of thousands of distinct CDR3 sequences, of which 20% to 25% are seen a single time; about 2% belongs to the top ten. Sequenced input: naive CD8+ T cells from blood, with Jurkat cell RNA spiked in. Subset denoted: FACS-sorted CD8+CD4-CCR7+CD45RA+ naive T cells. Every receptor here comes from a human donor in good health. Some libraries in this study had Jurkat cell RNA spiked in.

Turning to this clonotype: Lacking the conserved final phenylalanine or tryptophan, this CDR3 likely reflects a read error. The limits of the CDR3 on the DNA are not certain, so only TCRdb's listed CDR3 is given. The rearrangement links TRBV5-6 to TRBJ2-7. Counting both end residues, the CDR3 totals 13 amino acids. From germline, CDR1 is SGHDT and CDR2 YYEEEE. The CDR3 region is CAGSLGASYEQYY.

A word on this clonotype: Since a much larger clone is just one base distant, this may be a read error. The chain carries TRBV13 and TRBJ2-7, with TRBD2 matching over 8 bases. Germline CDR1 PRHDT, CDR2 FYEKMQ (reference sequence). The CDR3 covers 13 residues. The CDR3 sequence is CARSWTRGGEQYF. The DNA of the CDR3 is TGTGCCCGCAGCTGGACCCGGGGGGGGGAGCAGTACTTC.

This clonotype has more than one count but fewer than ten. The genes are TRBV19 and TRBJ1-2; 9 bases are shared with TRBD1. The length of the CDR3 is 14 residues. With V trimmed by 3 bases and J by 5 bases, 4 bases remained unmatched. CDR1 is LNHDA, CDR2 SQIVND, per germline (reference sequence). CDR3 DNA sequence: TGTGCCAGTAGTATTCCCGGGACAGGGTATGGCTACACCTTC. Translation gives CASSIPGTGYGYTF.

On this clonotype: Germline and junction disagree at one end, which may indicate a read error. The V call is TRBV27, the J call TRBJ2-7; 7 nucleotides agree with TRBD1. CDR3 size: 14 residues. The V gene's germline CDR1 is MNHEY and CDR2 SMNVEV (reference sequence). This CDR3 reads CASSYRGNSYGQYF. For the CDR3, the DNA is TGTGCCAGCAGTTACAGGGGTAACTCCTACGGGCAGTACTTC.

At least ten counts were recorded for this clonotype. The chain employs TRBV5-4 and TRBJ1-1, with D possibly TRBD1 on 5 matching bases. Germline loops: CDR1 SGHNT, CDR2 YYREEE (reference sequence). The CDR3 covers 16 residues. Trimming cost V 6 bases and J 0 bases, with 18 bases left between them. As DNA, the CDR3 is TGTGCCAGCATCCTGGCCAGGGATGGGTTGAACACTGAAGCTTTCTTT. As protein: CASILARDGLNTEAFF.

The rearrangement links TRBV4-1 to TRBJ1-2; D gene unclear. The CDR3 covers 14 residues. Germline CDR1 reads MGHRA; CDR2 reads YSYEKL. Trimming cost V 5 bases and J 2 bases, with 12 bases left between them. CDR3 residues: CASSASPMNYGYTF. The CDR3 DNA reads as TGCGCCAGCAGCGCATCTCCCATGAACTATGGCTACACCTTC.

The chain couples TRBV28 to TRBJ1-5, with D perhaps TRBD1 (6 bases). Per the germline V gene, CDR1 is MDHEN and CDR2 is SYDVKM. This CDR3 comprises 14 residues. Deletions cut 11 bases from V and 6 bases from J, with 20 bases between. The CDR3, as DNA: TGTGCCTGCTGTTGGGGGGGGGCGGGTCAGCCCCAGCATTTT. Its protein product is CACCWGGAGQPQHF.

This clonotype has a single count. A much larger clone differs by one base, so this may be a read error. The chain joins TRBV5-6 to TRBJ2-7; D uncertain. The germline CDR1 and CDR2 sequences are SGHDT and YYEEEE. The CDR3 runs to 15 residues. The CDR3 reads CASSLYPPSSHEQYF. For the CDR3, the DNA is TGTGCCAGCAGTCTTTACCCACCGAGCTCCCACGAGCAGTACTTC.

The gene calls are TRBV20-1 and TRBJ2-5; D possibly uses TRBD1 or TRBD2 (5 bases each). Germline V gene sequence: CDR1 DFQATT, CDR2 SNEGSKA (reference sequence). The CDR3 is 15 residues long. Trimming took 0 bases from V and 7 from J, leaving 18 bases between them. The CDR3 DNA sequence: TGCAGTGCTAGAGATATACCCTGGGACCGAGCGACCCAGTACTTC. It translates to CSARDIPWDRATQYF.

Of note for this clonotype: One end of the junction is discordant with germline, which a read error may explain. This sequence joins TRBV6-2 or TRBV6-3 and TRBJ2-3, with no clear D. The CDR3 is 13 residues long. Germline V gives CDR1 MNHEY, CDR2 SVGEGT. CDR3 protein: CANSYGVPNTQYF. CDR3 coding DNA: TGTGCCAACAGTTACGGCGTCCCAAATACACAATATTTT.

This clonotype has ten or more counts. This rearrangement joins TRBV6-2 or TRBV6-3 to TRBJ1-2; D call uncertain. The CDR3 has 12 residues. V was shortened by 5 bases and J by 1 base, with 5 bases between the two germline ends. The V gene's germline CDR1 is MNHEY and CDR2 SVGEGT. CDR3 bases: TGTGCCAGCAGTAGGATTAACTATGGCTACACCTTC. Translating it yields CASSRINYGYTF.

This clonotype showed up many times. The chain is built from TRBV6-5 and TRBJ2-4; D gene uncertain. The germline V gene encodes CDR1 MNHEY and CDR2 SVGAGI. CDR3 length: 11 amino acids. Trimming removed 11 bases from V and 6 bases from J, with 11 bases in between. CDR3 residues: CAGSQINIQYF. The CDR3, as DNA: TGTGCCGGTAGCCAGATAAACATTCAGTACTTC.

This clonotype was seen many times. CDR3 loop: CSVKGLAGLAGELFF. The CDR3 DNA follows: TGCAGCGTTAAGGGACTAGCGGGTTTGGCCGGGGAGCTGTTTTTT. This sequence joins TRBV29-1 and TRBJ2-2, with 12 bases fitting TRBD2. Germline V CDR1 and CDR2: SQVTM, ANQGSEA. The CDR3 runs to 15 residues. With 5 bases clipped from V and 6 bases from J, the junction kept 7 bases outside the gene matches.

Comment on this clonotype: This may come from a read error, since a much larger clone is one base off. The chain joins TRBV23-1 to TRBJ2-3; 8 nucleotides align to TRBD1. TRBV23-1 is given ORF status, its function remaining uncertain. V lost 7 bases and J lost 5; bases outside the gene matches: 11. CDR3 length: 15 amino acids. Here the CDR3 reads CASNPKDRDRDTQYF. The CDR3 coding sequence is TGCGCCAGCAATCCGAAGGACAGGGATCGAGATACGCAGTATTTT.

For this clonotype: Being one base from a much bigger clone, this may be a read error. V usage is TRBV6-6 and J usage is TRBJ2-6; 8 nucleotides match TRBD1. The germline gives CDR1 MNHNY, CDR2 SVGAGI (reference sequence). The CDR3 runs to 17 residues. CDR3 sequence reads: CASTSGTGFSGADVLTF. In DNA form, the CDR3 reads TGTGCCAGCACCTCCGGGACAGGCTTCTCTGGGGCCGACGTCCTGACTTTC.